This T cell receptor (beta chain) was identified in a study of Ad26.COV2.S vaccination and SARS-CoV-2 variants. In the study overall: Donor was assigned to the Ad26.COV2.S arm of trial COV1001. Participants got Ad26.COV2.S intramuscularly, once or twice 56 days apart.

Regarding treatment: some 20 received Ad26.COV2.S at low or high dose, single or two shots; 5 received placebo; per-sample allocation not given. Vaccine and placebo recipients were sampled on day 63 after the first injection. This vaccine is an Ad26 vector that expresses the Wuhan-strain SARS-CoV-2 spike. Of note for this clone: Its antigen is as yet unknown.

In germline, CDR1 is MGHDK, CDR2 SYGVNS. Trimming cost V 7 bases and J 6 bases; bases outside gene matches: 17. The CDR3 is made up of 16 amino acids. Study-wide points: Measures of TCR breadth and depth may have fallen short of total T cell responses.

Sequencing used immunoSEQ multiplex PCR; TCRdb keeps in-frame clones, though not all of them. Of approximately 480,000 clones listed, 87% are singletons. This TCR derives from a person aged 18-60 years who received the Ad26.COV2.S COVID-19 vaccine or a placebo. V is TRBV25-1 and J is TRBJ2-5; 7 bases agree with TRBD2. The starting material was peripheral blood, obtained in a trial of Ad26.COV2.S vaccine versus placebo. The CDR3 DNA sequence: TGTGCCAGCAAAGAGCGGGGTCGGGAAGCGGGGCAGACCCAGTACTTC. This sequence encodes CASKERGREAGQTQYF.